A selection of T cell receptor beta chains follows, all from one sample in a study of PD-1 blockade in classical Hodgkin lymphoma. Libraries were prepared by immunoSEQ multiplex PCR; TCRdb keeps only in-frame clonotypes and omits some of them. Of about 21,000 clones listed, 65% to 80% are singletons. The input for sequencing was CD4+ T cells from blood, taken before the fourth cycle of nivolumab. These receptors were taken from a human donor with classical Hodgkin lymphoma. The CDR3 runs from the conserved cysteine through the conserved F or W. A D gene is named only where the DNA matches it firmly. The listing skips clone size in some rows; elsewhere it reads once, few, many or a size class.

v_gene,d_gene,j_gene,abundance,CDR3nt,CDR3aa
TRBV11-2,TRBD2,TRBJ2-7,NA,TGTGCCAGCAGCAAAGATCGAAAGAGCGGGACCCTAAGCTCCTACGAGCAGTACTTC,CASSKDRKSGTLSSYEQYF
TRBV6-5,NA,TRBJ1-2,few,TGTGCCAGCAGTTACTCGGGGGGTGGCTACACCTTC,CASSYSGGGYTF
TRBV4-2,TRBD2,TRBJ2-3,NA,TGTGCCAGCAGCCAAAACGCTGGCGGGGGGAACACAGATACGCAGTATTTT,CASSQNAGGGNTDTQYF
TRBV25-1,NA,TRBJ2-2,NA,TGTGCCAGCAGTGAATTGGCAGGGACAACCGGGGAGCTGTTTTTT,CASSELAGTTGELFF
TRBV19,NA,TRBJ2-1,NA,TGTGCCAGTAGTATAGACAGGGGAATCTACAATGAGCAGTTCTTC,CASSIDRGIYNEQFF
TRBV10-3,TRBD1,TRBJ2-2,NA,TGTGCCATCAGCGACCCACAGGGGTCCGGGGAGCTGTTTTTT,CAISDPQGSGELFF
TRBV6-5,NA,TRBJ1-1,NA,TGTGCCAGCAGTTACGCACAGCTGAACACTGAAGCTTTCTTT,CASSYAQLNTEAFF
TRBV7-2,TRBD2,TRBJ2-1,NA,TGTGCCAGCAGCAAATCCGGGGGGAACAATGAGCAGTTCTTC,CASSKSGGNNEQFF
TRBV10-3,NA,TRBJ1-5,NA,TGTGCCATCAGTGTTGTTCTTGACCAGCCCCAGCATTTT,CAISVVLDQPQHF
TRBV10-3,NA,TRBJ1-2,NA,TGTGCCATCAGTGGGACCCGGACAAGCTATGGCTACACCTTC,CAISGTRTSYGYTF
TRBV7-6,NA,TRBJ1-2,NA,TGTGCCAGCAGCCGCGGGGGCAGGGTATCACGGGGCTACACCTTC,CASSRGGRVSRGYTF
TRBV5-1,NA,TRBJ2-5,NA,TGCGCCAGCAGCTTGCCCAGAGGGGGGCAAGAGACCCAGTACTTC,CASSLPRGGQETQYF
TRBV5-4,TRBD1,TRBJ1-2,NA,TGTGCCAGCAGCCCCTTAGACAGGGGTGATGGCTACACCTTC,CASSPLDRGDGYTF
TRBV6-1,NA,TRBJ2-5,NA,TGTGCCAGCAGTGACGCGGGGGAGACCCAGTACTTC,CASSDAGETQYF
TRBV7-2,TRBD1,TRBJ1-1,NA,TGTGCCAGCAGCTCAGCCAGGGGGCGAAACACTGAAGCTTTCTTT,CASSSARGRNTEAFF
TRBV5-8,NA,TRBJ1-2,NA,TGTGCCAGCAGCTTGGTAGAAGTGAGCTACACCTTC,CASSLVEVSYTF
TRBV4-3,TRBD1,TRBJ2-7,NA,TGCGCCAGCAGCCAAACTTGGACAGGGTCCTACGAGCAGTACTTC,CASSQTWTGSYEQYF
TRBV19,NA,TRBJ1-5,once,TGTGCCAGTAGTACTTCCGGGGGGCCCAATCAGCCCCAGCATTTT,CASSTSGGPNQPQHF
TRBV2,NA,TRBJ1-1,NA,TGTGCCAGCAGTTATCGGACAGCTAAGAACACTGAAGCTTTCTTT,CASSYRTAKNTEAFF
TRBV5-1,TRBD1,TRBJ2-5,NA,TGCGCCAGCAGCTTGGGACAGGGGCTCCACCTAGAGACCCAGTACTTC,CASSLGQGLHLETQYF
TRBV28,TRBD2,TRBJ2-5,NA,TGTGCCAGCAGTCGACTAGCGGGGGGCCGATCTAGAGAGACCCAGTACTTC,CASSRLAGGRSRETQYF
TRBV7-2,NA,TRBJ2-3,NA,TGTGCCAGCAGCTTAACTGGATGGGATACGCAGTATTTT,CASSLTGWDTQYF
TRBV9,NA,TRBJ2-3,NA,TGTGCCAGCAGCGTCCTAGGGGATATATTCACAGATACGCAGTATTTT,CASSVLGDIFTDTQYF
TRBV5-4,NA,TRBJ2-2,NA,TGTGCCAGCAGCCTGGACAGACACACCGGGGAGCTGTTTTTT,CASSLDRHTGELFF
TRBV7-2,TRBD1,TRBJ2-3,few,TGTGCCAGCAGTACTCCGGGACAGGGGTGGAGTAGGACGCAGTATTTT,CASSTPGQGWSRTQYF
TRBV6-5,TRBD2,TRBJ2-2,NA,TGTGCCACCCGGGGACTAGCGGGGCTCGGGGAGCTGTTTTTT,CATRGLAGLGELFF